This TCR beta chain is from a study of technical replicates of blood from a few donors. Trimming took 0 bases from V and 3 from J, leaving 18 bases between them. Germline loops: CDR1 MGHRA, CDR2 YSYEKL. This CDR3 is built from 17 residues. Data came from immunoSEQ multiplex PCR; TCRdb stores just in-frame clones and leaves some out. The repertoire holds around 76,000 clones, roughly 92% seen once, with 0.4% to 0.45% in the top ten. J is TRBJ2-7 and V is TRBV4-1; maybe TRBD1 (5 bases). The source of this sequence is a human donor in good health. Sequencing was performed on T cells isolated from PBMCs. CDR3 residues: CASSQEFRVANGYEQYF. In DNA form, the CDR3 reads TGCGCCAGCAGCCAAGAGTTCAGGGTGGCCAACGGCTACGAGCAGTACTTC.